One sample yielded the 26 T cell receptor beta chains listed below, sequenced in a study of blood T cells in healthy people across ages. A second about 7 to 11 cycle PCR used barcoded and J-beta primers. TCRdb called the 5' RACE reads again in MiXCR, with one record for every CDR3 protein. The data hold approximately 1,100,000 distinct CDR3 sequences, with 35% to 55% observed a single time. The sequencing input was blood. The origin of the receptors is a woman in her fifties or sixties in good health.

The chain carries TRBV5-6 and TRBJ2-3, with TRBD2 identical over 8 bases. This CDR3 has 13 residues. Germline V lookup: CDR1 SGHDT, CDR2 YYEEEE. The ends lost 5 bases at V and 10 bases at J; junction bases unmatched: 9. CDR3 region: CASSSGLAAAQYF. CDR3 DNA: TGTGCCAGCAGTTCTGGACTAGCAGCAGCGCAGTATTTT. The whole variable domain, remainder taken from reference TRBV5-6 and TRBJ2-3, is DAGVTQSPTHLIKTRGQQVTLRCSPKSGHDTVSWYQQALGQGPQFIFQYYEEEERQRGNFPDRFSGHQFPNYSSELNVNALLLGDSALYLCASSSGLAAAQYFGPGTRLTVL.

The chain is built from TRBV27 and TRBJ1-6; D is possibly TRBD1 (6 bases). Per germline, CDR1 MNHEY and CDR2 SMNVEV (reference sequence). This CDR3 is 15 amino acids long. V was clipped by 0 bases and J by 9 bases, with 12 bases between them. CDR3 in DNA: TGTGCCAGCAGTTTATCACAGGGAAGAGTTTCACCCCTCCACTTT. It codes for CASSLSQGRVSPLHF.

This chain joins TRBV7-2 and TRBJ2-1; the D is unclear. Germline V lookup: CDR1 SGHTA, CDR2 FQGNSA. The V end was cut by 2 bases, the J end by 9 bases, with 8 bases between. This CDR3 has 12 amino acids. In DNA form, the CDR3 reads TGTGCCAGCAGCTTAAAGGTATTTGAGCAGTTCTTC. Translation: CASSLKVFEQFF.

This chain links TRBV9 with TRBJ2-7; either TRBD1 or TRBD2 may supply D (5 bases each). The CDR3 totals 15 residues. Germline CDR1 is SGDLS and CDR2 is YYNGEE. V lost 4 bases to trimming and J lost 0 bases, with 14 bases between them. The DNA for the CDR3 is TGTGCCAGCAGCACGGGGACGGCGGCCTCCTACGAGCAGTACTTC. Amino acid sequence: CASSTGTAASYEQYF.

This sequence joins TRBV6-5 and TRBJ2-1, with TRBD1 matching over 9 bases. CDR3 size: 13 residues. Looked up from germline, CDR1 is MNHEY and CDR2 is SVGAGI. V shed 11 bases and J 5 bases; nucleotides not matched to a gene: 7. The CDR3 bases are TGTGCCGCCCGGGACAGGGCCCACAATGAGCAGTTCTTC. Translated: CAARDRAHNEQFF.

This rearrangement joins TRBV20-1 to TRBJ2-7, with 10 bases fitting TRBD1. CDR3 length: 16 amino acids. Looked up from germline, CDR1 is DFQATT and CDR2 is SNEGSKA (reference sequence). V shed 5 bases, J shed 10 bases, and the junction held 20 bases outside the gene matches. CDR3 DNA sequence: TGCAGTGCTGCCACCGGGACAGGGGTTTCAGTGGATACCCAGTACTTC. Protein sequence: CSAATGTGVSVDTQYF.

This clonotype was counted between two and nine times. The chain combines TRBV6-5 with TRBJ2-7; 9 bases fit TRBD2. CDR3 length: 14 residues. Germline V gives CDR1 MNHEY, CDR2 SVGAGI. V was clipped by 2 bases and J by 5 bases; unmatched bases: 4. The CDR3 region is CASSYAGGTDEQYF. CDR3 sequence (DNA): TGTGCCAGCAGTTACGCGGGAGGGACCGACGAGCAGTACTTC.

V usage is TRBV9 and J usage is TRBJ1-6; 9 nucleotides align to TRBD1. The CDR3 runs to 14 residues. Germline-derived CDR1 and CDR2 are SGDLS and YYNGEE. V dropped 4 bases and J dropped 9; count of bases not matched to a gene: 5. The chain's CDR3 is CASSTGTGSSPLHF. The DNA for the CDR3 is TGTGCCAGCAGCACAGGGACAGGGTCTTCACCCCTCCACTTT.

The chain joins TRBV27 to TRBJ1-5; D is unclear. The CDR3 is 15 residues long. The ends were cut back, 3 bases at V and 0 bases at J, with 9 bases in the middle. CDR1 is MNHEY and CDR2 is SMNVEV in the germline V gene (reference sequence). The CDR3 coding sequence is TGTGCCAGCAGTTTTGTCCCGAATAGCAATCAGCCCCAGCATTTT. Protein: CASSFVPNSNQPQHF.

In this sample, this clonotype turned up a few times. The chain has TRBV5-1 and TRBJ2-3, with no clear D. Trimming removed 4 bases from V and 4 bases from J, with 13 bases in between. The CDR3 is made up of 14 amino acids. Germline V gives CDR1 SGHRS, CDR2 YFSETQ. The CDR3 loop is CASSPRARSDTQYF. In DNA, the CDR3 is TGCGCCAGCAGCCCACGGGCCCGTTCAGATACGCAGTATTTT.

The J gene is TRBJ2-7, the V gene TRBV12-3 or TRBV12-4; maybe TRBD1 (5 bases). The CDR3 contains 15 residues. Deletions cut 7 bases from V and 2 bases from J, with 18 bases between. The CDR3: CASNWGEPLAYEQYF. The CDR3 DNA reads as TGTGCCAGCAACTGGGGCGAGCCCCTCGCCTACGAGCAGTACTTC.

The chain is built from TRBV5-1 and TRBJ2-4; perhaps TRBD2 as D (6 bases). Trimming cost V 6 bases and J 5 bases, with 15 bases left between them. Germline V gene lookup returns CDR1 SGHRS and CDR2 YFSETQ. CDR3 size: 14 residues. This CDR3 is CASKHGSSQNIQYF. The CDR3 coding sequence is TGCGCCAGCAAGCACGGGAGTTCGCAAAACATTCAGTACTTC.

CDR3: CASNRAGRRDTDTQYF. The CDR3 bases are TGTGCCTCAAACCGGGCCGGTAGACGGGACACAGATACGCAGTATTTT. V usage is TRBV24-1 and J usage is TRBJ2-3, with D perhaps matching TRBD2 (5 bases). Germline V gives CDR1 KGHDR, CDR2 SFDVKD. V lost 12 bases and J 2 bases, leaving 23 bases between the germline ends. The CDR3 has 16 residues.

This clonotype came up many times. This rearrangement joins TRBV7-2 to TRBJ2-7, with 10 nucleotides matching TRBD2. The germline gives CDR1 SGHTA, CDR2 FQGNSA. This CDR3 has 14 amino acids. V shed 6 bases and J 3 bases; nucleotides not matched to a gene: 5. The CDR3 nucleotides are TGTGCCAGCAGTTTGGGACTAGCGAACTACGAGCAGTACTTC. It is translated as CASSLGLANYEQYF.

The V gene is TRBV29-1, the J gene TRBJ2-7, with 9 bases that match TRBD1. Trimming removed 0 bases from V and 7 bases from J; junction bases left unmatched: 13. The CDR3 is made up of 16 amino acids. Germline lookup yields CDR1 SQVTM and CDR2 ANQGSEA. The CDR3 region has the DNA TGCAGCGTTGAAGATCCCGGGACAGGGAGGTACGCGGAGCAGTACTTC. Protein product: CSVEDPGTGRYAEQYF.

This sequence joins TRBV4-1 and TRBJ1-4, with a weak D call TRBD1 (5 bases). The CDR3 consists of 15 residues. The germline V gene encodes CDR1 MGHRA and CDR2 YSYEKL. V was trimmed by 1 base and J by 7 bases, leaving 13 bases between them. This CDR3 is CASSQVPGRGEKLFF. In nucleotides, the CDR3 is TGCGCCAGCAGCCAAGTCCCAGGGAGGGGTGAAAAACTGTTTTTT.

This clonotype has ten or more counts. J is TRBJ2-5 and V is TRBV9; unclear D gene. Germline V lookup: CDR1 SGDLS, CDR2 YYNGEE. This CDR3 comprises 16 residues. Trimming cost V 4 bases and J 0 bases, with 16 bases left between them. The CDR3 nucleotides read TGTGCCAGCAGCATTGGGCCTCTATCGAACCAAGAGACCCAGTACTTC. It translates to CASSIGPLSNQETQYF.

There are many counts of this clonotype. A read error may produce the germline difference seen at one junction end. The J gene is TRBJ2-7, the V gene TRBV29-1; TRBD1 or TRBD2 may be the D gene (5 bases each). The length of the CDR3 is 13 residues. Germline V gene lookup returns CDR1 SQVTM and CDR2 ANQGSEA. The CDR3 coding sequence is TGCAGCGCCTCCGGGACGTGGTCCTCCGAGCAGTACTTC. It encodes CSASGTWSSEQYF.

The CDR3 DNA follows: TGTGCCAGCAGCGTAGGGGTGGGGGGAGGCTATGGCTACACCTTC. Protein sequence: CASSVGVGGGYGYTF. The rearrangement links TRBV9 to TRBJ1-2; TRBD1 is a possible D gene (5 bases). CDR3 size: 15 residues. Germline CDR1 reads SGDLS; CDR2 reads YYNGEE. V was trimmed by 0 bases and J by 4 bases, leaving 13 bases between them.

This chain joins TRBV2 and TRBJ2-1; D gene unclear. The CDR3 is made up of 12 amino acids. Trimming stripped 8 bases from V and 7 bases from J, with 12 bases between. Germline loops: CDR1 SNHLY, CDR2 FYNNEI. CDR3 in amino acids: CASPNGRNEQFF. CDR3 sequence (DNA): TGTGCCAGCCCCAACGGACGGAATGAGCAGTTCTTC.

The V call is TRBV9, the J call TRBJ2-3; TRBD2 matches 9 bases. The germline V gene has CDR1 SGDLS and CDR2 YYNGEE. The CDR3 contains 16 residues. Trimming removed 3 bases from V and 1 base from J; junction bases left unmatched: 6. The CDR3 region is CASSAQRTSGTDTQYF. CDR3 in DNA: TGTGCCAGCAGCGCTCAGCGGACTAGCGGCACAGATACGCAGTATTTT.

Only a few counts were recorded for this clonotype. The CDR3 nucleotides are TGTGCCACCAGTGCTGAAAATGAGCAGTTCTTC. Encoded protein: CATSAENEQFF. The chain has TRBV24-1 and TRBJ2-1; D is undetermined. Germline V gives CDR1 KGHDR, CDR2 SFDVKD. CDR3 size: 11 residues. The germline V and J ends were trimmed by 5 bases and 7 bases, with 5 bases remaining between them.

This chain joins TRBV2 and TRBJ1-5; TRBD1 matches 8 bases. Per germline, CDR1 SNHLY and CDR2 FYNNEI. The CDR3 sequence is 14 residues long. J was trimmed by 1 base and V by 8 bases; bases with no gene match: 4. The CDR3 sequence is CASGDRGSNQPQHF. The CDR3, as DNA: TGTGCCAGCGGAGACAGGGGAAGCAATCAGCCCCAGCATTTT. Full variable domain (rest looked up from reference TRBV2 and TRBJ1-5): EPEVTQTPSHQVTQMGQEVILRCVPISNHLYFYWYRQILGQKVEFLVSFYNNEISEKSEIFDDQFSVERPDGSNFTLKIRSTKLEDSAMYFCASGDRGSNQPQHFGDGTRLSIL.

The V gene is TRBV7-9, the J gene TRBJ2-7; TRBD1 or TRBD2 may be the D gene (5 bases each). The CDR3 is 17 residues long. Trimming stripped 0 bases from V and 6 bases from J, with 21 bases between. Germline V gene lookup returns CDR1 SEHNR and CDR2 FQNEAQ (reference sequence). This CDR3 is CASSLAHRPLLDCEQYF. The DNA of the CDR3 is TGTGCCAGCAGCTTAGCCCACAGGCCCCTACTAGATTGCGAGCAGTACTTC.

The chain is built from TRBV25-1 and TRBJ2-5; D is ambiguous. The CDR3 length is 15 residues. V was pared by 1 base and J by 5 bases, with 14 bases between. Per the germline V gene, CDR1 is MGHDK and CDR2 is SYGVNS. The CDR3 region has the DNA TGTGCCAGCAGTGAATGGGCTACGGGTAAGGAGACCCAGTACTTC. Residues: CASSEWATGKETQYF. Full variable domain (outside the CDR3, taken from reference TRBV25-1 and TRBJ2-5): EADIYQTPRYLVIGTGKKITLECSQTMGHDKMYWYQQDPGMELHLIHYSYGVNSTEKGDLSSESTVSRIRTEHFPLTLESARPSHTSQYLCASSEWATGKETQYFGPGTRLLVL.

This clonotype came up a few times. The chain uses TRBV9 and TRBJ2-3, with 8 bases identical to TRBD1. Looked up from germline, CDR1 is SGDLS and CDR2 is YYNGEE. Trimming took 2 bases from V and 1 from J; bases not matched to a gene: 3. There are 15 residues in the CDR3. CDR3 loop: CASSVGTGRTDTQYF. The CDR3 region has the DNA TGTGCCAGCAGCGTTGGGACAGGCCGCACAGATACGCAGTATTTT.